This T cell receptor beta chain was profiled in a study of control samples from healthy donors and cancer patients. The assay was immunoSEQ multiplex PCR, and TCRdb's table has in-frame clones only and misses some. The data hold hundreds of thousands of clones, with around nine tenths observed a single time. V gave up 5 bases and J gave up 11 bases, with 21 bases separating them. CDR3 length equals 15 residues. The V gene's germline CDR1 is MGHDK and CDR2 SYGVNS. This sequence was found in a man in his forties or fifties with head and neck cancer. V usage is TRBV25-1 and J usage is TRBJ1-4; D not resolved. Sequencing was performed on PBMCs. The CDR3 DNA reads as TGTGCCAGCAGTATAACGGACGGCTTAATGAAGAAACTGTTTTTT. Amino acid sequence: CASSITDGLMKKLFF.